The 18 T cell receptor beta chains listed next were all sequenced from one sample in a study of brain T cells in children with intractable seizures. As for time point: blood from clinic visit 5 months post-surgery; TSC patient then seizure free. The assay was immunoSEQ multiplex PCR, and TCRdb's table has in-frame clones only and misses some. In the table there are approximately 330,000 clones, about 93% of which are singletons. The sample in question was peripheral blood, obtained about 5 months after surgery. These receptors were collected from a boy under three years old with tuberous sclerosis and intractable seizures.

This chain uses TRBV18 with TRBJ2-7; TRBD1 matches at 7 bases. With V trimmed by 4 bases and J by 1 base, 4 bases remained unmatched. The CDR3 loop spans 14 amino acids. Germline CDR1 KGHSH, CDR2 LQKENI. CDR3 in amino acids: CASSQLGQSYEQYF. The CDR3 DNA sequence: TGTGCCAGCTCACAGCTGGGACAGTCCTACGAGCAGTACTTC.

The V and J genes are TRBV7-9 and TRBJ2-5; 9 bases are shared with TRBD1. With V trimmed by 5 bases and J by 4 bases, 5 bases remained unmatched. Germline V gene sequence: CDR1 SEHNR, CDR2 FQNEAQ (reference sequence). The CDR3 totals 14 residues. In DNA, the CDR3 is TGTGCCAGCAGCCAAGACAGGGGGAGAGAGACCCAGTACTTC. Protein sequence: CASSQDRGRETQYF.

The rearrangement uses TRBV21-1 and TRBJ1-1. TRBV21-1 is a pseudogene locus. The CDR3 consists of 19 residues. CDR3 nucleotides: TGTGCCAGCAGCAAAAGCCCCCCCGGATGCGACTGGGCGAACACTGAAGCTTTCTTT. Protein sequence: CASSKSPPGCDWANTEAFF.

This clone was seen a single time. CDR3 loop: CASSLGQPSAQYF. The CDR3 nucleotides read TGCGCCAGCAGCTTGGGCCAGCCGTCCGCGCAGTACTTC. The genes are TRBV5-1 and TRBJ2-7; D is uncertain. From germline, CDR1 is SGHRS and CDR2 YFSETQ. V was shortened by 0 bases and J by 9 bases, with 13 bases between the two germline ends. This CDR3 is built from 13 residues.

A single count supports this clone. The chain employs TRBV6-6 and TRBJ1-5, with TRBD1 matching 12 bases. With V trimmed by 6 bases and J by 2 bases, 5 bases remained unmatched. This CDR3 region has 16 residues. Per germline, CDR1 MNHNY and CDR2 SVGAGI (reference sequence). For the CDR3, the DNA is TGTGCCAGCAGAGGGGACAGGGGGCAGGGCAATCAGCCCCAGCATTTT. Amino acid sequence: CASRGDRGQGNQPQHF.

The genes are TRBV5-1 and TRBJ1-5; D is perhaps TRBD1 (6 bases). V was cut by 1 base and J by 0 bases, with 8 bases left in between. The CDR3 is 15 residues long. CDR1 is SGHRS, CDR2 YFSETQ, per germline. The CDR3 nucleotides read TGCGCCAGCAGCTTGTCAGGGGATAGCAATCAGCCCCAGCATTTT. Translating it yields CASSLSGDSNQPQHF.

The V gene is TRBV6-2 or TRBV6-3, the J gene TRBJ2-7; D is undetermined. The CDR3 sequence is 13 residues long. Germline values: CDR1 MNHEY, CDR2 SVGEGT. Trimming pared 4 bases from V and 2 bases from J, leaving 9 bases between. The CDR3 reads CASSSPFPYEQYF. The CDR3 coding sequence is TGTGCCAGCAGTTCGCCGTTCCCCTACGAGCAGTACTTC.

Only a few counts were recorded for this clone. The chain combines TRBV18 with TRBJ1-6; a weak D match, TRBD1 (5 bases). CDR3 size: 15 residues. CDR1 is KGHSH, CDR2 LQKENI, per germline. Trimming shortened V by 2 bases and J by 10 bases, and 15 bases separated the two germline ends. The CDR3 is CASSPKSGLHSPLHF. The DNA for the CDR3 is TGTGCCAGCTCACCAAAATCAGGGTTGCACTCACCCCTCCACTTT.

A remark on this clone: The same CDR3 can be traced to other DNA sequences in this sample. The gene calls are TRBV29-1 and TRBJ2-7, with D perhaps TRBD2 (5 bases). Trimming removed 7 bases at V and 0 bases at J, with 7 bases between. Germline lookup yields CDR1 SQVTM and CDR2 ANQGSEA. The CDR3 has 11 amino acids. CDR3: CSGGSSYEQYF. The CDR3 DNA reads TGCAGCGGCGGGTCCTCCTACGAGCAGTACTTC.

V is TRBV13 and J is TRBJ2-7, with D possibly being TRBD1 (6 bases). Trimming stripped 4 bases from V and 0 bases from J, with 13 bases between. Germline values: CDR1 PRHDT, CDR2 FYEKMQ (reference sequence). The CDR3 runs to 15 residues. The CDR3 nucleotides are TGTGCCAGCAGCTCGCCGGGACAAAGCTCCTACGAGCAGTACTTC. This codes for CASSSPGQSSYEQYF.

The genes are TRBV12-1 and TRBJ2-1; the DNA was not used to check the table's D call, TRBD2. TRBV12-1 is annotated as a pseudogene. The CDR3 is 12 amino acids. CDR3 coding DNA: TGTGCCAGCAGCTTTTCCCTCAATGAGCAGTTCTTC. Its protein is CASSFSLNEQFF.

The chain employs TRBV3-1 (or the pseudogene TRBV3-2) and TRBJ2-2; 12 bases align to TRBD2. There are 18 residues in the CDR3. After removal of 0 bases from V and 3 bases from J, the junction contained 5 bases not matched to a gene. Germline assignment: CDR1 LGHDT and CDR2 YNNKEL (reference sequence). The CDR3 DNA sequence: TGTGCCAGCAGCCAAGATTTTCGACTAGCGGGAGACACCGGGGAGCTGTTTTTT. Translated, it gives CASSQDFRLAGDTGELFF.

The sample holds one count of this clone. The genes are TRBV23-1 and TRBJ2-5, with TRBD1 matching over 10 bases. TRBV23-1 is reported as an ORF; its role is uncertain. The CDR3 is made up of 17 amino acids. Trimming cost V 0 bases and J 3 bases; bases outside gene matches: 7. CDR3: CASSQSRDRGYEETQYF. CDR3 DNA sequence: TGCGCCAGCAGTCAATCTCGGGACAGGGGATACGAAGAGACCCAGTACTTC.

The gene calls are TRBV5-1 and TRBJ2-3; 7 positions match TRBD1. The CDR3 contains 18 residues. Germline lookup yields CDR1 SGHRS and CDR2 YFSETQ. V lost 1 base, J lost 4 bases, and 15 bases stayed unmatched. The CDR3 spells CASSLMAPSQGMADTQYF. The CDR3 region has the DNA TGCGCCAGCAGCTTGATGGCCCCCTCACAGGGGATGGCAGATACGCAGTATTTT.

V and J are TRBV2 and TRBJ2-1; 7 positions match TRBD2. The germline gives CDR1 SNHLY, CDR2 FYNNEI. With 7 bases clipped from V and 6 bases from J, the junction kept 12 bases outside the gene matches. This CDR3 is built from 15 residues. The chain's CDR3 is CASTTLLAGVNEQFF. The CDR3 DNA is TGTGCCAGCACCACCCTTTTAGCGGGTGTCAATGAGCAGTTCTTC.

The gene calls are TRBV24-1 and TRBJ2-4; a weak D match, TRBD2 (6 bases). V shed 4 bases and J shed 6 bases, with 12 bases lying between them. This CDR3 contains 14 residues. Germline CDR1 is KGHDR and CDR2 is SFDVKD. CDR3 in amino acids: CATSEGGRPNIQYF. DNA for the CDR3: TGTGCCACCAGTGAAGGAGGGAGGCCAAACATTCAGTACTTC.

This chain joins TRBV7-8 and TRBJ2-7; maybe TRBD1 (7 bases). The CDR3 totals 16 residues. CDR1 is SGHVS, CDR2 FQNEAQ, per germline. Trimming removed 5 bases from V and 3 bases from J, with 20 bases in between. This CDR3 is CASSPQTGTAYYEQYF. CDR3 in DNA: TGTGCCAGCAGCCCCCAGACAGGGACTGCCTACTACGAGCAGTACTTC.

The V call is TRBV4-2, the J call TRBJ1-2; D gene uncertain. V dropped 0 bases and J dropped 0 bases, with 8 bases sitting between them. The CDR3 covers 15 residues. Germline CDR1 LGHNA, CDR2 YNFKEQ. The CDR3 loop reads CASSQDPGTNYGYTF. Here the CDR3 DNA reads TGTGCCAGCAGCCAAGACCCGGGAACTAACTATGGCTACACCTTC.